A selection of T cell receptor beta chains follows, all from one sample in a study of blood T cells in healthy people across ages. MiXCR, run by TCRdb on the 5' RACE reads, gives a single entry per CDR3 protein. The table lists under 2 million distinct CDR3 sequences, about 35% of them singletons. The sample taken for sequencing was blood. These receptors all come from a woman in her 30s in good health. Each CDR3 is given with its conserved first and last residue. The D gene is left open where the match is weak. Size is omitted from some rows. Given values are once, few, many or a class for expanded clones.

len: 13
abundance: -
v_gene: TRBV7-6
d_gene: -
j_gene: TRBJ1-2
CDR3aa: CASSHADFYGYTF
CDR3nt: TGTGCCAGCAGCCACGCCGATTTCTATGGCTACACCTTC

len: 11
abundance: -
v_gene: TRBV28
d_gene: -
j_gene: TRBJ2-1
CDR3aa: CATIGGNEQFF
CDR3nt: TGTGCCACCATCGGGGGAAATGAGCAGTTCTTC

len: 14
abundance: few
v_gene: TRBV15
d_gene: -
j_gene: TRBJ2-4
CDR3aa: CATSITGMIHIQYF
CDR3nt: TGTGCCACCAGCATCACAGGGATGATCCACATTCAGTACTTC

len: 16
abundance: -
v_gene: TRBV20-1
d_gene: TRBD2
j_gene: TRBJ2-1
CDR3aa: CSAGSNLAGGTNEQFF
CDR3nt: TGCAGTGCTGGGTCCAACCTTGCCGGGGGGACTAATGAGCAGTTCTTC

len: 17
abundance: -
v_gene: TRBV7-2
d_gene: TRBD2
j_gene: TRBJ2-1
CDR3aa: CASSLLRSGGVKDEQFF
CDR3nt: TGTGCCAGCAGCTTACTTCGTAGCGGGGGGGTAAAAGATGAGCAGTTCTTC

len: 14
abundance: few
v_gene: TRBV20-1
d_gene: TRBD2
j_gene: TRBJ2-7
CDR3aa: CSASYSSGSYEQYF
CDR3nt: TGCAGTGCTAGTTATTCTAGCGGATCCTACGAGCAGTACTTC

len: 16
abundance: -
v_gene: TRBV6-2/TRBV6-3
d_gene: TRBD1
j_gene: TRBJ2-7
CDR3aa: CASSYLLRDREYEQYF
CDR3nt: TGTGCCAGCAGTTACCTTCTCCGGGACAGGGAGTACGAGCAGTACTTC

len: 15
abundance: -
v_gene: TRBV7-9
d_gene: TRBD1
j_gene: TRBJ2-1
CDR3aa: CASSLVQGEYNEQFF
CDR3nt: TGTGCCAGCAGCTTAGTGCAGGGGGAATACAATGAGCAGTTCTTC

len: 15
abundance: -
v_gene: TRBV20-1
d_gene: -
j_gene: TRBJ2-1
CDR3aa: CSARDVGGADNEQFF
CDR3nt: TGCAGTGCTAGAGATGTAGGGGGGGCGGACAATGAGCAGTTCTTC

len: 16
abundance: -
v_gene: TRBV15
d_gene: TRBD2
j_gene: TRBJ2-2
CDR3aa: CATSSPAGAVTGELFF
CDR3nt: TGTGCCACCAGCAGTCCAGCGGGGGCAGTCACCGGGGAGCTGTTTTTT

len: 17
abundance: few
v_gene: TRBV10-3
d_gene: TRBD1
j_gene: TRBJ1-1
CDR3aa: CAISSSGGSIGNTEAFF
CDR3nt: TGTGCCATCAGCTCTTCAGGGGGCTCGATCGGGAACACTGAAGCTTTCTTT

len: 14
abundance: few
v_gene: TRBV5-1
d_gene: -
j_gene: TRBJ2-7
CDR3aa: CASSPRQVAYEQYF
CDR3nt: TGCGCCAGCAGCCCGAGACAGGTAGCTTACGAGCAGTACTTC

len: 13
abundance: -
v_gene: TRBV6-5
d_gene: -
j_gene: TRBJ2-7
CDR3aa: CASSRGERYEQYF
CDR3nt: TGTGCCAGCAGTAGGGGGGAGCGCTACGAGCAGTACTTC

len: 15
abundance: -
v_gene: TRBV2
d_gene: -
j_gene: TRBJ1-4
CDR3aa: CASSETGGASEKLFF
CDR3nt: TGTGCCAGCAGCGAAACGGGGGGCGCAAGTGAAAAACTGTTTTTT

len: 14
abundance: -
v_gene: TRBV30
d_gene: -
j_gene: TRBJ1-4
CDR3aa: CAWRGGTIGEKLFF
CDR3nt: TGTGCCTGGAGGGGGGGAACCATCGGGGAAAAACTGTTTTTT

len: 14
abundance: -
v_gene: TRBV14
d_gene: TRBD2
j_gene: TRBJ2-5
CDR3aa: CASNRRGVVETQYF
CDR3nt: TGTGCCAGCAACCGACGGGGGGTAGTAGAGACCCAGTACTTC

len: 16
abundance: few
v_gene: TRBV10-2
d_gene: -
j_gene: TRBJ2-3
CDR3aa: CASIPLRDLHTDTQYF
CDR3nt: TGCGCCAGCATCCCCCTCCGGGACTTACACACAGATACGCAGTATTTT

len: 13
abundance: few
v_gene: TRBV29-1
d_gene: -
j_gene: TRBJ1-5
CDR3aa: CSVMVNSNQPQHF
CDR3nt: TGCAGCGTTATGGTAAATAGCAATCAGCCCCAGCATTTT

len: 19
abundance: -
v_gene: TRBV4-1
d_gene: -
j_gene: TRBJ2-1
CDR3aa: CASSQDQVTTFRPYNEQFF
CDR3nt: TGCGCCAGCAGCCAAGATCAAGTGACAACATTCCGACCCTACAATGAGCAGTTCTTC

len: 13
abundance: many
v_gene: TRBV10-3
d_gene: -
j_gene: TRBJ1-5
CDR3aa: CAISQGLDQPQHF
CDR3nt: TGTGCCATCAGTCAGGGGCTAGATCAGCCCCAGCATTTT

len: 17
abundance: -
v_gene: TRBV7-6
d_gene: -
j_gene: TRBJ2-7
CDR3aa: CASSLAYMLEQFYEQYF
CDR3nt: TGTGCCAGCAGCTTAGCGTATATGTTAGAACAGTTCTACGAGCAGTACTTC

len: 14
abundance: few
v_gene: TRBV11-2
d_gene: TRBD2
j_gene: TRBJ2-7
CDR3aa: CASSYERGDNEQYF
CDR3nt: TGTGCCAGCAGCTATGAGCGGGGGGATAACGAGCAGTACTTC

len: 12
abundance: few
v_gene: TRBV20-1
d_gene: TRBD1
j_gene: TRBJ2-7
CDR3aa: CSASDRGDEQYF
CDR3nt: TGCAGTGCTTCGGACAGGGGCGACGAGCAGTACTTC

len: 16
abundance: few
v_gene: TRBV6-6
d_gene: TRBD1
j_gene: TRBJ1-1
CDR3aa: CASSYWTGGGNTEAFF
CDR3nt: TGTGCCAGCAGTTACTGGACAGGGGGAGGTAACACTGAAGCTTTCTTT

len: 15
abundance: -
v_gene: TRBV20-1
d_gene: TRBD2
j_gene: TRBJ2-5
CDR3aa: CSARVSGTTKETQYF
CDR3nt: TGCAGTGCTAGAGTCAGCGGGACTACAAAAGAGACCCAGTACTTC

len: 14
abundance: -
v_gene: TRBV6-5
d_gene: TRBD2
j_gene: TRBJ2-1
CDR3aa: CASCSSGRANEQFF
CDR3nt: TGTGCCTCCTGTTCTAGCGGGAGGGCCAATGAGCAGTTCTTC

len: 16
abundance: -
v_gene: TRBV7-9
d_gene: -
j_gene: TRBJ2-1
CDR3aa: CASSPTAGRQYNEQFF
CDR3nt: TGTGCCAGCAGCCCAACCGCAGGCAGACAGTACAATGAGCAGTTCTTC